One and the same sample provided the 3 T cell receptor beta chains below, sequenced in a study of shared clonotypes between healthy human individuals. Clones were read by immunoSEQ multiplex PCR, and TCRdb kept only the in-frame ones, dropping some. The sample carries roughly 2,300,000 clones, 92% recorded once. The source material was naive CD4+ T cells from PBMCs. Subset specified: CD45RA+ positively selected. These receptors all come from a man aged 18 to 29 in good health. Some clones in this sample may be carry-over from other donors' samples.

On this clone: Other nucleotide sequences from this sample produce the same CDR3. The chain joins TRBV5-1 to TRBJ2-7; D call uncertain. Trimming shortened V by 5 bases and J by 0 bases, and 9 bases separated the two germline ends. This CDR3 contains 13 residues. CDR1 and CDR2 from the germline V gene are SGHRS and YFSETQ. CDR3 amino acids: CASSPVLSYEQYF. For the CDR3, the DNA is TGCGCCAGCAGTCCAGTTCTCTCCTACGAGCAGTACTTC.

The V and J genes are TRBV28 and TRBJ2-1; D call uncertain. Trimming shortened V by 3 bases and J by 6 bases, and 6 bases separated the two germline ends. The CDR3 consists of 12 residues. Germline CDR1 is MDHEN and CDR2 is SYDVKM. CDR3 sequence reads: CASSFGINEQFF. Here the CDR3 DNA reads TGTGCCAGCAGTTTTGGGATCAATGAGCAGTTCTTC.

The rearrangement uses TRBV20-1 and TRBJ2-3; 7 nucleotides match TRBD2. Germline assignment: CDR1 DFQATT and CDR2 SNEGSKA (reference sequence). This CDR3 spans 11 amino acids. The CDR3 protein is CRAGRSDTQYF. Written as DNA, the CDR3 is TGCAGGGCCGGGAGGTCAGATACGCAGTATTTT.